Following are 26 T cell receptor beta chains from one sample sequenced in a study of shared clonotypes between healthy human individuals. TCRdb keeps only in-frame clones here, not all; method: immunoSEQ multiplex PCR. This sample has more than 2 million clones, with 95% found just once. The sample was naive CD4+ T cells sorted from blood. Subset indicated: CD45RA+ positively selected. The receptor source for this set is a man younger than 35 in good health.

V is TRBV5-4 and J is TRBJ2-2; the D gene is possibly TRBD2 (5 bases). The germline CDR1 and CDR2 sequences are SGHNT and YYREEE (reference sequence). CDR3 length: 15 amino acids. V lost 2 bases, J lost 4 bases, and 12 bases lay in between. The CDR3 is CASSLSRAGTGELFF. CDR3 nucleotides: TGTGCCAGCAGCTTATCTCGGGCGGGCACCGGGGAGCTGTTTTTT.

The genes are TRBV15 and TRBJ1-1; the match to TRBD1 covers 7 bases. J was trimmed by 5 bases and V by 4 bases; bases with no gene match: 10. Germline V gene sequence: CDR1 LNHNV, CDR2 YYDKDF (reference sequence). The CDR3 sequence is 15 residues long. CDR3 sequence (DNA): TGTGCCACCAGCACAGGTACCCAGGGGGGGACTGAAGCTTTCTTT. It yields the protein CATSTGTQGGTEAFF.

The genes are TRBV2 and TRBJ1-5, with D hard to call. Germline CDR1 is SNHLY and CDR2 is FYNNEI. Trimming left V 4 bases short and J 3 bases short, with 10 bases between. The CDR3 runs to 14 residues. This CDR3 reads CASSVTVNNQPQHF. The CDR3 DNA reads as TGTGCCAGCAGTGTGACGGTGAACAATCAGCCCCAGCATTTT.

The chain couples TRBV7-9 to TRBJ1-6, with 8 bases fitting TRBD1. CDR1 is SEHNR, CDR2 FQNEAQ, per germline (reference sequence). After removal of 0 bases from V and 10 bases from J, the junction contained 8 bases not matched to a gene. The CDR3 spans 16 residues. The CDR3 spells CASSLAGGTGSSPLHF. In DNA form, the CDR3 reads TGTGCCAGCAGCTTAGCGGGGGGGACAGGTTCCTCACCCCTCCACTTT.

J is TRBJ2-7 and V is TRBV5-5, with 10 bases that match TRBD2. The CDR3 is 16 amino acids. CDR1 is SGHKS and CDR2 is YYEKEE in the germline V gene (reference sequence). Trimming removed 0 bases from V and 3 bases from J; junction bases left unmatched: 6. Here the CDR3 reads CASSLDWTSGNYEQYF. The CDR3 DNA is TGTGCCAGCAGCTTGGACTGGACTAGCGGCAACTACGAGCAGTACTTC.

This sequence joins TRBV6-5 and TRBJ2-7; D not resolved. Trimming removed 4 bases from V and 6 bases from J, with 10 bases in between. The germline gives CDR1 MNHEY, CDR2 SVGAGI. The CDR3 contains 12 residues. The CDR3 spells CASSSALGEQYF. CDR3 nucleotides: TGTGCCAGCAGTTCCGCCTTGGGCGAGCAGTACTTC.

The CDR3 DNA sequence: TGCGCCAGCAGCCACGCCTTTACTGAAGCTTTCTTT. As protein: CASSHAFTEAFF. V and J are TRBV10-2 and TRBJ1-1; D is ambiguous. The CDR3 sequence is 12 residues long. Trimming shortened V by 6 bases and J by 5 bases, and 10 bases separated the two germline ends. CDR1 is WSHSY and CDR2 is SAAADI in the germline V gene.

This chain connects TRBV7-9 to TRBJ2-7, with a weak D call TRBD1 (7 bases). This CDR3 is 16 amino acids long. Germline CDR1 is SEHNR and CDR2 is FQNEAQ (reference sequence). Trimming took off 4 bases at V and 6 bases at J, with 22 bases between the two ends. CDR3 in DNA: TGTGCCAGCAGCTCAACCGACAGGGCTTGGGGGGCCGAGCAGTACTTC. Its translation is CASSSTDRAWGAEQYF. The entire variable domain, with the rest obtained from reference TRBV7-9 and TRBJ2-7, is as follows: DTGVSQNPRHKITKRGQNVTFRCDPISEHNRLYWYRQTLGQGPEFLTYFQNEAQLEKSRLLSDRFSAERPKGSFSTLEIQRTEQGDSAMYLCASSSTDRAWGAEQYFGPGTRLTVT.

The sample holds one count of this clone. The V call is TRBV27, the J call TRBJ1-6; D unclear. This CDR3 contains 15 residues. V shed 4 bases and J shed 0 bases, with 7 bases lying between them. Germline-derived CDR1 and CDR2 are MNHEY and SMNVEV (reference sequence). CDR3 sequence (DNA): TGTGCCAGCAGTTACACCAGCTCCTATAATTCACCCCTCCACTTT. Translation: CASSYTSSYNSPLHF.

The rearrangement uses TRBV11-2 and TRBJ2-7; D is perhaps TRBD2 (5 bases). Germline V CDR1 and CDR2: SGHAT, FQNNGV. The CDR3 totals 15 residues. The V end lost 5 bases, the J end lost 3 bases, and 17 bases lay between the germline ends. Written as DNA, the CDR3 is TGTGCCAGCAGCCCTACCAAGACTACTCGCTACGAGCAGTACTTC. Its protein product is CASSPTKTTRYEQYF.

The rearrangement joins TRBV10-3 to TRBJ2-7, with 12 bases identical to TRBD2. The CDR3 runs 14 residues. Trimming removed 4 bases from V and 4 bases from J; junction bases left unmatched: 2. The germline CDR1 and CDR2 sequences are ENHRY and SYGVKD. The CDR3 protein is CAISGTSGMYEQYF. The CDR3 DNA is TGTGCCATCAGTGGGACTAGCGGGATGTACGAGCAGTACTTC.

Note on this clone: This sequence may be a read error, since a much larger clone differs from it by one base. V gene TRBV7-2 combines with J gene TRBJ1-2, with D maybe TRBD1 (5 bases). Germline V gives CDR1 SGHTA, CDR2 FQGNSA. The CDR3 extends over 12 amino acids. Trimming removed 7 bases from V and 4 bases from J, with 10 bases in between. CDR3: CASNSQGYGYTF. The CDR3, as DNA: TGTGCCAGCAACTCCCAGGGCTATGGCTACACCTTC.

On this clone: This same CDR3 is encoded by further DNA sequences in the sample. This sequence joins TRBV5-1 and TRBJ2-7, with TRBD1 matching over 9 bases. With V trimmed by 4 bases and J by 3 bases, 2 bases remained unmatched. Germline loops: CDR1 SGHRS, CDR2 YFSETQ. The CDR3 spans 13 residues. CDR3 DNA sequence: TGCGCCAGCAGCCGGACAGGGGACTACGAGCAGTACTTC. Protein: CASSRTGDYEQYF.

Turning to this clone: Different DNA sequences within this sample yield the same CDR3. V usage is TRBV6-5 and J usage is TRBJ2-7, with D maybe TRBD1 (6 bases). The ends were cut back, 2 bases at V and 3 bases at J, with 11 bases in the middle. The germline V gene has CDR1 MNHEY and CDR2 SVGAGI. The CDR3 contains 14 residues. DNA of the CDR3: TGTGCCAGCAGTTACGGCCAGGGGAACTACGAGCAGTACTTC. Translated, it gives CASSYGQGNYEQYF.

The chain uses TRBV9 and TRBJ2-3; 12 bases are a match to TRBD2. V lost 0 bases to trimming and J lost 1 base; unmatched junction nucleotides: 6. CDR3 length: 18 residues. Germline-derived CDR1 and CDR2 are SGDLS and YYNGEE. The CDR3 spells CASSVASGGAGGTDTQYF. CDR3 DNA sequence: TGTGCCAGCAGCGTAGCTAGCGGGGGGGCCGGAGGCACAGATACGCAGTATTTT. Variable domain in full (rest from reference TRBV9 and TRBJ2-3): DSGVTQTPKHLITATGQRVTLRCSPRSGDLSVYWYQQSLDQGLQFLIQYYNGEERAKGNILERFSAQQFPDLHSELNLSSLELGDSALYFCASSVASGGAGGTDTQYFGPGTRLTVL.

V usage is TRBV18 and J usage is TRBJ1-1, with TRBD1 as a possible D gene (6 bases). V was clipped by 1 base and J by 0 bases, with 9 bases between them. The germline CDR1 and CDR2 sequences are KGHSH and LQKENI. The CDR3 spans 15 residues. The CDR3 region is CASSPRDTMNTEAFF. In nucleotides, the CDR3 is TGTGCCAGCTCACCACGGGACACGATGAACACTGAAGCTTTCTTT. Combining the CDR3 with reference TRBV18 and TRBJ1-1 gives the whole variable domain NAGVMQNPRHLVRRRGQEARLRCSPMKGHSHVYWYRQLPEEGLKFMVYLQKENIIDESGMPKERFSAEFPKEGPSILRIQQVVRGDSAAYFCASSPRDTMNTEAFFGQGTRLTVV.

This clone has a single count. The chain recombines TRBV6-5 with TRBJ1-4; D unclear. V lost 6 bases and J 8 bases, leaving 13 bases between the germline ends. The CDR3 extends over 13 amino acids. CDR1 and CDR2 (germline): MNHEY, SVGAGI. DNA of the CDR3: TGTGCCAGCAGCAGGCCTGGAACCGAAAAACTGTTTTTT. It is translated as CASSRPGTEKLFF.

This chain connects TRBV6-6 to TRBJ2-7; 10 positions agree with TRBD1. The germline CDR1 and CDR2 sequences are MNHNY and SVGAGI (reference sequence). CDR3 length equals 14 residues. Unmatched junction bases numbered 4, after V lost 6 bases and J lost 2 bases. In DNA form, the CDR3 reads TGTGCCAGCAGACGGGGACAGGGGCCCTACGAGCAGTACTTC. Protein product: CASRRGQGPYEQYF.

The rearrangement links TRBV6-6 to TRBJ1-5; unclear D gene. V lost 1 base, J lost 1 base, and 5 bases lay in between. CDR3 size: 14 residues. The germline CDR1 and CDR2 sequences are MNHNY and SVGAGI (reference sequence). For the CDR3, the DNA is TGTGCCAGCAGTTACTTGGACAGCAATCAGCCCCAGCATTTT. Residues: CASSYLDSNQPQHF.

This clone was counted a single time. CDR3 coding DNA: TGTGCCAGTAGCTTACAGAAGACCAGCTCTGGGGCCAACGTCCTGACTTTC. Protein product: CASSLQKTSSGANVLTF. The genes are TRBV19 and TRBJ2-6, with D hard to call. V was shortened by 6 bases and J by 0 bases, with 15 bases between the two germline ends. The length of the CDR3 is 17 residues. Per germline, CDR1 LNHDA and CDR2 SQIVND (reference sequence).

This clone has only one observation. The chain links TRBV10-3 to TRBJ2-5; TRBD2 is a possible D gene (6 bases). The V and J ends lost 5 bases and 2 bases respectively, with 15 bases between them. CDR3 length equals 15 residues. Germline CDR1 is ENHRY and CDR2 is SYGVKD. CDR3 protein: CAISPRDSSQETQYF. The CDR3 DNA sequence: TGTGCCATCAGTCCTCGGGACTCATCACAAGAGACCCAGTACTTC.

The J gene is TRBJ1-1, the V gene TRBV10-2, with D possibly matching TRBD1 (5 bases). Per germline, CDR1 WSHSY and CDR2 SAAADI. Trimming pared 2 bases from V and 5 bases from J, leaving 9 bases between. The length of the CDR3 is 13 residues. The CDR3 protein is CASSEQGATEAFF. The DNA of the CDR3 is TGCGCCAGCAGTGAGCAGGGTGCGACTGAAGCTTTCTTT.

As concerns this clone: The sample holds other DNA sequences that translate to the same CDR3. The V and J genes are TRBV5-4 and TRBJ2-5, with 15 bases that match TRBD2. The V segment lost 3 bases and the J segment 2 bases; nucleotides outside the gene matches: 2. Germline V gene data show CDR1 as SGHNT and CDR2 as YYREEE (reference sequence). This CDR3 has 16 residues. The CDR3 loop reads CASSWGLAGGQETQYF. CDR3 nucleotides: TGTGCCAGCAGCTGGGGACTAGCGGGGGGTCAAGAGACCCAGTACTTC.

The V and J genes are TRBV4-1 and TRBJ2-1; D possibly matches TRBD1 or TRBD2 (5 bases each). CDR1 is MGHRA, CDR2 YSYEKL, per germline. The V end lost 4 bases, the J end lost 3 bases, and 13 bases lay between the germline ends. The CDR3 length is 15 residues. The CDR3 nucleotides are TGCGCCAGCAGCCTGACTTTGGGGGACTACAATGAGCAGTTCTTC. The encoded protein is CASSLTLGDYNEQFF.

The gene calls are TRBV30 and TRBJ1-6; D not certain. The germline V gene has CDR1 GTSNPN and CDR2 SVGIG (reference sequence). The CDR3 consists of 14 residues. Trimming took off 2 bases at V and 9 bases at J, with 14 bases between the two ends. CDR3 in amino acids: CAWSSQATGSPLHF. The CDR3 DNA reads TGTGCCTGGAGTAGCCAGGCAACTGGTTCACCCCTCCACTTT.

This clone was recorded only once. V and J are TRBV25-1 and TRBJ1-2; 8 nucleotides agree with TRBD1. The V segment lost 5 bases and the J segment 4 bases; nucleotides outside the gene matches: 6. Germline V lookup: CDR1 MGHDK, CDR2 SYGVNS. The CDR3 runs 14 residues. CDR3 residues: CASSSGQGIYGYTF. CDR3 coding DNA: TGTGCCAGCAGTAGCGGACAGGGAATCTATGGCTACACCTTC.